A selection of T cell receptor beta chains follows, all from one sample in a study of blood T cell repertoires in COVID-19. Data came from immunoSEQ multiplex PCR; TCRdb stores just in-frame clones and leaves some out. The repertoire has around 230,000 clones, roughly 79% of them found once; the top ten carry approximately 15%. The specimen was PBMCs or T cells enriched from blood (not recorded which). These receptors originate from a middle-aged man who had recovered from COVID-19. Both conserved end residues are part of each CDR3. The order of the fields is J gene, D gene, V gene, clone size, CDR3 DNA, CDR3 protein. The D gene is left open where the match is weak. Not every row has a clone size; where given, it reads once, few, many or a size class.

TRBJ1-3,TRBD1,TRBV5-4,once,TGTGCCAGCAGTGCCGGGACAGGACAGGTCAGGAGCGGAAACACCATATATTTT,CASSAGTGQVRSGNTIYF
TRBJ1-1,.,TRBV15,.,TGTGCCACCAGCAGAGCCAGGGAAGCTTTCTTT,CATSRAREAFF
TRBJ2-5,.,TRBV7-3,.,TGTGCCAGCCCAGCTTGCTGGACACTACAAGAGACCCAGTACTTC,CASPACWTLQETQYF
TRBJ2-5,.,TRBV9,.,TGTGCCAGCAGCGTAGGGGTCAGCGGACAAGAGACCCAGTACTTC,CASSVGVSGQETQYF
TRBJ1-5,.,TRBV7-8,.,TGTGCCAGCAGCTTAGCCCGGGAGGTTCAGCCCCAGCATTTT,CASSLAREVQPQHF
TRBJ2-2,TRBD2,TRBV5-1,.,TGCGCCAGCAACACCGGGACTAGCGGGGCATCGGGGGAGCTGTTTTTT,CASNTGTSGASGELFF
TRBJ2-7,.,TRBV19,.,TGTGCCAGTAGTCCTGTAGCGGATTCCTACGAGCAGTACTTC,CASSPVADSYEQYF
TRBJ2-1,.,TRBV28,.,TGTGCCAGCAGACCCTTGGGAATTCAGGGGGGAAACAATGAGCAGTTCTTC,CASRPLGIQGGNNEQFF
TRBJ2-7,.,TRBV19,.,TGTGCCAGCAGCCCTGGCGGATCGTCCTACGAGCAGTACTTC,CASSPGGSSYEQYF
TRBJ2-5,.,TRBV7-6,.,TGTGCCAGCAGCTTACCGACAGACCAAGAGACCCAGTACTTC,CASSLPTDQETQYF
TRBJ1-2,.,TRBV5-4,.,TGTGCCAGCAGCTTGGATCCAGGGCCCTATGGCTACACCTTC,CASSLDPGPYGYTF
TRBJ2-5,TRBD2,TRBV19,.,TGTGCCAGTAGTAACGGGCGGGAGTCGCGAGAGACCCAGTACTTC,CASSNGRESRETQYF
TRBJ2-5,.,TRBV6-5,few,TGTGCCAGCAGTTACGGTCCCGGGGGTAAAGAGACCCAGTACTTC,CASSYGPGGKETQYF
TRBJ2-3,.,TRBV19,.,TGTGCCAGTAGTATCCACCAACCTCAGGATACGCAGTATTTT,CASSIHQPQDTQYF
TRBJ1-1,TRBD1,TRBV5-1,.,TGCGCCAGCAACAACAGGGGCCTGAACACTGAAGCTTTCTTT,CASNNRGLNTEAFF
TRBJ1-4,.,TRBV6-2/TRBV6-3,.,TGTGCCAGCAGTAGCAGGGCCAACGAAAAACTGTTTTTT,CASSSRANEKLFF
TRBJ2-5,.,TRBV10-3,.,TGTGCCATCAGTGAGGGACAGAACCAAGAGACCCAGTACTTC,CAISEGQNQETQYF
TRBJ2-2,.,TRBV7-2,.,TGTGCCAGCAGCTCGCAGGGAGGGAACACCGGGGAGCTGTTTTTT,CASSSQGGNTGELFF
TRBJ2-1,TRBD2,TRBV6-5,.,TGTGCCAGCAGCCAGGCGGCTAGCGGGAGCAGGGAGCAGTTCTTC,CASSQAASGSREQFF
TRBJ1-1,.,TRBV11-1,.,TGTGCCAGCAGCCCCCGACAGGCAGGGACTGAAGCTTTCTTT,CASSPRQAGTEAFF
TRBJ1-6,TRBD1,TRBV6-5,few,TGTGCCAGCAGGGGACAGGCAAATAATTCACCCCTCCACTTT,CASRGQANNSPLHF
TRBJ2-7,.,TRBV7-9,.,TGTGCCAGCAGCTCCTCGTTGACGGGCGAGCAGTACTTC,CASSSSLTGEQYF
TRBJ1-1,.,TRBV28,.,TGTGCCAGCAGGGCCCTAGAGGGCCGTATAACAAGGGGAGGCACTGAAGCTTTCTTT,CASRALEGRITRGGTEAFF
TRBJ2-7,.,TRBV28,.,TGTGCCAGCACTCCACAGGGCTTTCCCTCCGCCGAGCAGTACTTC,CASTPQGFPSAEQYF
TRBJ1-2,.,TRBV28,once,TGTGCCAGCAATCACGATGTGGGGCCCGGGGGCTATGGCTACACCTTC,CASNHDVGPGGYGYTF
TRBJ1-1,.,TRBV10-3,.,TGTGCCATCAGTGAAACGACGGAGAACACTGGAGCTTTCTTT,CAISETTENTGAFF
TRBJ1-1,.,TRBV15,few,TGTGCCACCAGCAGCAGGGAGGTAAGCCCTGAAGCTTTCTTT,CATSSREVSPEAFF
TRBJ2-7,.,TRBV7-8,.,TGTGCCAGCAGCTTAGTAGCTAGAACCTACGAGCAGTACTTC,CASSLVARTYEQYF
TRBJ2-4,TRBD1,TRBV19,.,TGTGCCAGTAGTGTTGGGACAGGGGTGACGAGAGCCAAAAACATTCAGTACTTC,CASSVGTGVTRAKNIQYF
TRBJ1-2,TRBD1,TRBV25-1,.,TGTGCCAGCACCCCTAAACAGGGGCCTGGCTACACCTTC,CASTPKQGPGYTF
TRBJ2-7,TRBD1,TRBV12-3/TRBV12-4,.,TGTGCCAGCAGTTTGAGGACAGGGGACGAGCAGTACTTC,CASSLRTGDEQYF
TRBJ1-6,.,TRBV5-1,.,TGCGCCAGCAGCTGGAGCGGGGATAATTCACCCCTCCACTTT,CASSWSGDNSPLHF
TRBJ1-5,.,TRBV28,once,TGTGCCAGCAGCCTCGGGGGGGCGAGCAATCAGCCCCAGCATTTT,CASSLGGASNQPQHF
TRBJ1-2,TRBD1,TRBV19,.,TGTGCCAGTAGTATTCGGACAGGGACCTATGGCTACACCTTC,CASSIRTGTYGYTF
TRBJ2-5,TRBD1,TRBV9,.,TGTGCCAGCAGCGCCCGCCCATCAGGGGGAGAGACCCAGTACTTC,CASSARPSGGETQYF
TRBJ1-5,.,TRBV6-5,.,TGTGCCAGCAGCCTCGAGAGGGGGGGTCAGCCCCAGCATTTT,CASSLERGGQPQHF
TRBJ2-3,TRBD1,TRBV2,.,TGTGCCAGCACGGGTACGACAGGGGGCACAGATACGCAGTATTTT,CASTGTTGGTDTQYF
TRBJ1-1,.,TRBV25-1,few,TGTGCCAGCAGTGGGTCGCTTGCAGGCCCTGAAGCTTTCTTT,CASSGSLAGPEAFF
TRBJ2-2,TRBD1,TRBV2,.,TGTGCCACCATAGGACAGGGAGGCGTATCGGCTAACACCGGGGAGCTGTTTTTT,CATIGQGGVSANTGELFF
TRBJ2-3,.,TRBV7-7,.,TGTGCCAGCAGCGAGGGAGCTAACACAGATACGCAGTATTTT,CASSEGANTDTQYF
TRBJ1-5,.,TRBV29-1,.,TGCAGCGTTGGGTCTACAGTCAATCAGCCCCAGCATTTT,CSVGSTVNQPQHF
TRBJ1-1,TRBD1,TRBV28,.,TGTGCCAGCAGTCAGCCGCAACAGGGGGCAGAAGCTTTCTTT,CASSQPQQGAEAFF
TRBJ1-2,TRBD1,TRBV2,once,TGTGCCAGCAGTTCTAGGGGACAGGATTTGGGCTACACCTTC,CASSSRGQDLGYTF
TRBJ1-1,.,TRBV9,few,TGTGCCAGCAGCGTAGCTCCGGGGGGGAGGAACACTGAAGCTTTCTTT,CASSVAPGGRNTEAFF
TRBJ1-1,TRBD1,TRBV28,.,TGTGCCAGCAGTTTATCCGTTGGACAGGGGGCTGTCACTGAAGCTTTCTTT,CASSLSVGQGAVTEAFF
TRBJ2-3,TRBD1,TRBV5-1,.,TGCGCCAGCAGCTTCCAAGGGGACAGGGGCACAGATACGCAGTATTTT,CASSFQGDRGTDTQYF
TRBJ2-7,TRBD2,TRBV7-6,.,TGTGCCAGCAGCTTAGTTTTTAGTCTAGCGGGGGCATACCCCTACGAGCAGTACTTC,CASSLVFSLAGAYPYEQYF
TRBJ1-5,TRBD1,TRBV19,.,TGTGCCAGTGGACAGGGGGTGAATCAGCCCCAGCATTTT,CASGQGVNQPQHF
TRBJ1-1,TRBD1,TRBV12-3/TRBV12-4,.,TGTGCCAGCAGTTGGGGACAGGGCGTGGGAGCTTTCTTT,CASSWGQGVGAFF
TRBJ2-7,.,TRBV28,few,TGTGCCAGCAGTCTTACAGGGGGGGGCCGCTACGAGCAGTACTTC,CASSLTGGGRYEQYF
TRBJ1-2,TRBD1,TRBV28,once,TGTGCCAGCGGGACAGGGGGGAACTATGGCTACACCTTC,CASGTGGNYGYTF
TRBJ1-6,.,TRBV21-1,.,TGTGCCAGCAGCAAAGTGGCAACGAATTCACCCCTCCACTTT,CASSKVATNSPLHF